This T cell receptor (beta chain) came from a study of blood T cell repertoires in COVID-19. About the research overall: Nucleic acid was either cDNA or gDNA, and it came from T cells, B-cell-depleted T cells, or PBMCs.

Profiling relied on immunoSEQ multiplex PCR, and the TCRdb table lists in-frame clones only, not all of them. The table lists around 140,000 clones, 80% to 90% of them singletons. Either two negative PCRs, clearance, or symptom resolution qualified Cohort 3 donors as recovered. With 6 bases clipped from V and 3 bases from J, the junction kept 8 bases outside the gene matches. The CDR3 covers 15 residues. CDR1 and CDR2 from the germline V gene are MNHNY and SVGAGI (reference sequence). The gene calls are TRBV6-6 and TRBJ1-2, with TRBD1 matching 9 bases. The clonotype originates from a man in his 60s who had recovered from COVID-19. The sample was PBMCs or T cells enriched from blood (not recorded which). In nucleotides, the CDR3 is TGTGCCAGCAGAGCCGGACAGGGGCGGTACTATGGCTACACCTTC. Translating gives CASRAGQGRYYGYTF.